This entry describes one TCR beta chain. This entry belongs to a study of CD8+ T cells in alopecia areata. Background on the study: Treated individuals took tofacitinib by mouth, 5 to 10 mg twice daily.

Investigators isolated RNA and reverse transcribed it into cDNA to act as the sequencing template. The data were produced by immunoSEQ multiplex PCR, yet TCRdb's version contains in-frame clones alone and is incomplete. The sample consists of 200,000 or so clones, 58% of them appearing once. The V gene end was trimmed by 3 bases and the J gene end by 6 bases; junction bases not matched to a gene: 13. The V gene's germline CDR1 is SGHDN and CDR2 FVKESK. The CDR3 extends over 17 amino acids. The treatment denotes: oral pan-JAK inhibitor, 5-10 mg twice daily. Lesional scalp punch biopsies and peripheral blood came from alopecia areata patients.

The sample here was CD4+ T cells sorted from blood, taken at week 24, from a patient treated with tofacitinib. This clonotype was obtained from a human donor with alopecia areata. The rearrangement joins TRBV14 to TRBJ1-1; 10 nucleotides agree with TRBD1. The CDR3 DNA follows: TGTGCCAGCAGCCATGCCAGGGGACAGGGGAGGAGCGCTGAAGCTTTCTTT. Its protein is CASSHARGQGRSAEAFF.